This is a list of T cell receptor beta chains from one sample in a study of vaccination effects on CD4 cells after COVID-19. TCRdb keeps only in-frame clones here, not all; method: immunoSEQ multiplex PCR. The data show tens of thousands of clones, with more than 60% seen just once and about 10% held by the top ten. Antigen specificity for these receptors is unknown. The material sequenced was CD4+ T cells from PBMCs cultured with SARS-CoV-2 spike peptides, taken before COVID-19 vaccination. Receptor source: a human donor who received a COVID-19 vaccine. Both conserved end residues are part of each CDR3. The D gene is left open where the match is weak. Clone size is stated in some rows and not others, as once, few, many or a class when expanded.

D,J,V,size,DNA,CDR3
TRBD1,TRBJ1-3,TRBV11-2,.,TGTGCCAGCAGCTTAGCCCCGGGACAGGGGGATGGCACCATATATTTT,CASSLAPGQGDGTIYF
TRBD1,TRBJ1-6,TRBV5-1,.,TGCGCCAGCAGCTTGGTATCTGCAACGGGACAGGGATTAACCTCCTATAATTCACCCCTCCACTTT,CASSLVSATGQGLTSYNSPLHF
TRBD2,TRBJ2-1,TRBV10-1,once,TGCGCCAGCAGTGAGTCCGGACTAGCGCATGAGCAGTTCTTC,CASSESGLAHEQFF
.,TRBJ2-5,TRBV12-3/TRBV12-4,once,TGTGCCAGCAGTTCTCGAACCCGGGAGACCCAGTACTTC,CASSSRTRETQYF
TRBD2,TRBJ2-1,TRBV5-1,.,TGCGCCAGCAGCTTCGGCGGGGGGGCTCCCGCCAATGAGCAGTTCTTC,CASSFGGGAPANEQFF
.,TRBJ1-5,TRBV6-5,.,TGTGCCAGCAGAAGAACCCGGGATAGCAATCAGCCCCAGCATTTT,CASRRTRDSNQPQHF
.,TRBJ1-4,TRBV5-8,.,TGTGCCAGCAGCTTAGGGACGGTGAATGAAAAACTGTTTTTT,CASSLGTVNEKLFF
.,TRBJ1-4,TRBV18,.,TGTGCCAGCTCACGGGACATGGTAGGGGAAAAACTGTTTTTT,CASSRDMVGEKLFF
TRBD1,TRBJ2-3,TRBV5-5,.,TGTGCCAGCAGCTCGACAGGGTGGGTCACAGATACGCAGTATTTT,CASSSTGWVTDTQYF
.,TRBJ2-1,TRBV6-5,.,TGTGCCAGCACCCCGCCGGGAGAAAATGAGCAGTTCTTC,CASTPPGENEQFF
TRBD1,TRBJ2-3,TRBV4-1,few,TGCGCCAGCAGCCTCGGGACAGGGGGTATAGCAGATACGCAGTATTTT,CASSLGTGGIADTQYF
TRBD2,TRBJ2-1,TRBV7-2,.,TGTGCCAGCAGCTTAGTTTCCCTAGCGGGGGGGCCCACAAATGAGCAGTTCTTC,CASSLVSLAGGPTNEQFF
TRBD1,TRBJ1-2,TRBV11-2,.,TGTGCCAGCAGCTTAGATCTTTGGCAGGGGGCGTCAGGTGGCTACACCTTC,CASSLDLWQGASGGYTF
TRBD1,TRBJ2-1,TRBV27,once,TGTGCCAGCAGTTCCCGTCCGGGACAGGGGGACAATGAGCAGTTCTTC,CASSSRPGQGDNEQFF
TRBD1,TRBJ1-6,TRBV3-1/TRBV3-2,.,TGTGCCAGCAGCCATTGGTCCGGTTCGACAGGGGTGGTTAATTCACCCCTCCACTTT,CASSHWSGSTGVVNSPLHF
.,TRBJ2-6,TRBV14,few,TGTGCCAGCAGCCCCCAGGGGTCTGGGGCCAACGTCCTGACTTTC,CASSPQGSGANVLTF
TRBD1,TRBJ2-2,TRBV24-1,.,TGTGCCACCAGTGACCACGGACAGGGAGTGGCCGGGGAGCTGTTTTTT,CATSDHGQGVAGELFF
TRBD1,TRBJ2-1,TRBV24-1,.,TGTGCCACCAGTGAGCCGGGACAGGGGGCTAAGAGTGAGCAGTTCTTC,CATSEPGQGAKSEQFF
.,TRBJ2-3,TRBV25-1,.,TGTGCCAGCAGTGAAGTAGGTTCCCTGGGGGATACGCAGTATTTT,CASSEVGSLGDTQYF
TRBD1,TRBJ1-1,TRBV5-1,.,TGCGCCAGCAGCTTGGCCGGGACAGGGAACACTGAAGCTTTCTTT,CASSLAGTGNTEAFF
.,TRBJ1-1,TRBV28,.,TGTGCCAGCCGGCGGTATGGTTCGACTGAAGCTTTCTTT,CASRRYGSTEAFF
.,TRBJ1-3,TRBV4-3,.,TGCGCCAGCAGCCACCTGCGGACCCTGAGCTCTGGAAACACCATATATTTT,CASSHLRTLSSGNTIYF
.,TRBJ1-2,TRBV7-2,.,TGTGCCAGCAGCTTACGGGGAAACTATGGCTACACCTTC,CASSLRGNYGYTF
.,TRBJ1-1,TRBV24-1,.,TGTGCCACCAGCCGACATGGGGATAACACTGAAGCTTTCTTT,CATSRHGDNTEAFF
TRBD1,TRBJ1-1,TRBV18,.,TGTGCCAGCTCACTAGGACAGGAAGAGGCTTTCTTT,CASSLGQEEAFF
.,TRBJ2-3,TRBV3-1/TRBV3-2,.,TGTGCCAGCAGCCTGAACGGAAGGGCAGATACGCAGTATTTT,CASSLNGRADTQYF
TRBD2,TRBJ2-3,TRBV5-1,.,TGCGCCAGCAGCCCAGGTGTGCGGGGGGGGAGCACAGATACGCAGTATTTT,CASSPGVRGGSTDTQYF
TRBD1,TRBJ2-2,TRBV30,few,TGTGCCTGGGACAGGGGGAAGAACACCGGGGAGCTGTTTTTT,CAWDRGKNTGELFF
.,TRBJ1-6,TRBV19,.,TGTGCCAGTAGTATGGCCAGGAGCTCCTATAATTCACCCCTCCACTTT,CASSMARSSYNSPLHF
.,TRBJ2-3,TRBV4-1,.,TGCGCCAGCAGCCAGAGGACGGTTAGCACAGATACGCAGTATTTT,CASSQRTVSTDTQYF
.,TRBJ2-2,TRBV7-2,.,TGTGCCAGCAGACGTACGACGGGAACGAACACCGGGGAGCTGTTTTTT,CASRRTTGTNTGELFF
.,TRBJ1-1,TRBV5-4,.,TGTGCCAGCAGCTTGGAGGGGGGTCGGACTGAAGCTTTCTTT,CASSLEGGRTEAFF
TRBD2,TRBJ2-5,TRBV5-6,.,TGTGCCAGCAGCTCCTTAGCGGGGGGCGGGGAGACCCAGTACTTC,CASSSLAGGGETQYF
.,TRBJ1-5,TRBV28,once,TGTGCCAGCAGTTTAGGAGGGAGCAATCAGCCCCAGCATTTT,CASSLGGSNQPQHF
.,TRBJ1-1,TRBV6-6,once,TGTGCCAGCAGTTCCCCTGGGGCGAACACTGAAGCTTTCTTT,CASSSPGANTEAFF
.,TRBJ1-3,TRBV28,.,TGTGCCAGCAGTTTGGGGGGAACTGGAAACACCATATATTTT,CASSLGGTGNTIYF
TRBD1,TRBJ1-4,TRBV19,.,TGTGCCAGTAGTACCGGGACAGCTAATGAAAAACTGTTTTTT,CASSTGTANEKLFF
TRBD2,TRBJ2-1,TRBV4-2,.,TGTGCCAGCAGCCAGACTGAGCGGGGGGGCGTCTATGAGCAGTTCTTC,CASSQTERGGVYEQFF
TRBD1,TRBJ2-2,TRBV5-4,.,TGTGCCAGCAGCCGGACAGGGGGCGACACCGGGGAGCTGTTTTTT,CASSRTGGDTGELFF
.,TRBJ2-3,TRBV2,few,TGTGCCAGCAGTGATGATACTAGCCGACGCACAGATACGCAGTATTTT,CASSDDTSRRTDTQYF
TRBD1,TRBJ1-6,TRBV27,.,TGTGCCAGCACCCTAGACAGGGATTTTTCACCCCTCCACTTT,CASTLDRDFSPLHF
.,TRBJ2-4,TRBV7-9,.,TGTGCCAGCAGCTCAGACACTAGCTTTCGGAACATTCAGTACTTC,CASSSDTSFRNIQYF
.,TRBJ1-5,TRBV9,.,TGTGCCAGCAGCGGGGGGGCAGGTGGACCCCAGCATTTT,CASSGGAGGPQHF
.,TRBJ2-3,TRBV3-1/TRBV3-2,.,TGTGCCAGCAGCCAAAACCCAATTCGGCGTGGAGCAGATACGCAGTATTTT,CASSQNPIRRGADTQYF
.,TRBJ1-5,TRBV12-3/TRBV12-4,.,TGTGCCAGCAGTTTAAATAGCAATCAGCCCCAGCATTTT,CASSLNSNQPQHF
.,TRBJ1-1,TRBV30,.,TGTGCCTGGAGTAGGGCCGAACAAGAAGCTTTCTTT,CAWSRAEQEAFF
.,TRBJ1-3,TRBV2,.,TGTGCCAGCAGTGAAAACTCTGGAAACACCATATATTTT,CASSENSGNTIYF
TRBD2,TRBJ2-2,TRBV5-1,.,TGCGCCAGCAGCTTGGTGGCTAGCGGGGGCCAGGCCGGGGAGCTGTTTTTT,CASSLVASGGQAGELFF
.,TRBJ1-1,TRBV5-4,.,TGTGCCAGCAGCTTGGAAGTGGGGGCGCGGGGTGAAGCTTTCTTT,CASSLEVGARGEAFF
.,TRBJ1-5,TRBV7-2,.,TGTGCCAGCAGCTTAACCGGAGATCAGCCCCAGCATTTT,CASSLTGDQPQHF
TRBD2,TRBJ2-3,TRBV6-5,.,TGTGCCAGCAGTTACAGAGCGGGGCAAACAGATACGCAGTATTTT,CASSYRAGQTDTQYF